The sequence of this T cell receptor (beta chain) was determined in a study of blood T cell repertoires in COVID-19. Libraries were prepared by immunoSEQ multiplex PCR; TCRdb keeps only in-frame clonotypes and omits some of them. Of hundreds of thousands of clones listed, around four fifths are singletons. This clone was counted once. Sequenced sample: peripheral blood. This clonotype was obtained from a woman in her forties or fifties with active or convalescent COVID-19.

CDR3: CASSKSSPPLHF. CDR3 bases: TGTGCCAGCAGCAAATCGAGTCCACCCCTCCACTTT. The chain combines TRBV21-1 with TRBJ1-6. TRBV21-1 is a pseudogene locus. The CDR3 is made up of 12 amino acids.